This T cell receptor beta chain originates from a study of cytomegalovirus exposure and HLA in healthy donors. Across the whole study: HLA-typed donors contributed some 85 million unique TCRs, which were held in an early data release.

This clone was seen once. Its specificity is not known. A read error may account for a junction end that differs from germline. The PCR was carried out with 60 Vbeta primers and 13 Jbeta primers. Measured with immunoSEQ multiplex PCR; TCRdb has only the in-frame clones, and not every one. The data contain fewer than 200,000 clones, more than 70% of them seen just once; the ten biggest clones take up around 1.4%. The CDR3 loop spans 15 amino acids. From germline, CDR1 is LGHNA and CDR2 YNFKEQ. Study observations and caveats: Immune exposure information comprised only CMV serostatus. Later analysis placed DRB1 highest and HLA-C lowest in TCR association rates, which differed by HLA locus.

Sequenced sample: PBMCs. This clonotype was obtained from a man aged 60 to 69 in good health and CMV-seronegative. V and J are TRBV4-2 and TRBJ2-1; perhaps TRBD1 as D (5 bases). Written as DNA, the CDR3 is TGTGCCAGCAGTCAATCGTTCGCCGAAGTGGGGCGCAGGATCTTC. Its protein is CASSQSFAEVGRRIF.